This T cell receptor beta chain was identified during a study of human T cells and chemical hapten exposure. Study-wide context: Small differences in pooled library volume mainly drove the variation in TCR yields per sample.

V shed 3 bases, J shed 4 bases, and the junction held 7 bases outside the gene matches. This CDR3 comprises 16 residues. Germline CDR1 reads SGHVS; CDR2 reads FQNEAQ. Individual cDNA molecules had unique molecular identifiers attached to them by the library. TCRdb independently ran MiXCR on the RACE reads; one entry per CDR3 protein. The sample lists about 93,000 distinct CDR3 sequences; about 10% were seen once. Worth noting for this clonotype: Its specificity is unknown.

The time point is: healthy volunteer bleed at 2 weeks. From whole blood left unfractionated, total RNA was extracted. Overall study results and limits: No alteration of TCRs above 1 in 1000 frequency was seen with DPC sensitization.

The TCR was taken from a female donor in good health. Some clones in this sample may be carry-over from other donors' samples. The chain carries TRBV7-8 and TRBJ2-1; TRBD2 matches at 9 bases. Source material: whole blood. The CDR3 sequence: CASSLSLAGSYNEQFF. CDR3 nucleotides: TGTGCCAGCAGCTTGTCCCTAGCGGGATCATACAATGAGCAGTTCTTC.